This entry lists 10 T cell receptor beta chains sequenced from one sample in a study of blood T cell repertoires in COVID-19. Produced via immunoSEQ multiplex PCR; TCRdb's table is partial and in-frame only. This sample has fewer than 300,000 clones; approximately 86% occur once, and the top ten carry 0.7% to 0.85%. Sequencing was done on a sample of peripheral blood. Source of these receptors: a woman under 40 with acute or convalescent COVID-19.

This rearrangement joins TRBV11-3 to TRBJ1-5, with a weak D call TRBD1 (5 bases). V lost 0 bases and J 6 bases, leaving 24 bases between the germline ends. CDR1 is SGHNT, CDR2 YENEEA, per germline. This CDR3 has 19 amino acids. The CDR3 sequence: CASSLEVRGWQVTGQPQHF. CDR3 nucleotide sequence: TGTGCCAGCAGCTTAGAGGTTCGGGGGTGGCAGGTCACAGGTCAGCCCCAGCATTTT.

V and J are TRBV7-2 and TRBJ2-7; 9 positions agree with TRBD1. Germline lookup yields CDR1 SGHTA and CDR2 FQGNSA. The CDR3 runs to 15 residues. The J segment lost 3 bases and the V segment lost 1 base, leaving 4 bases of the junction unmatched. CDR3 in DNA: TGTGCCAGCAGCTTAGTCGGGACAGGGCTCTACGAGCAGTACTTC. It codes for CASSLVGTGLYEQYF.

The gene calls are TRBV9 and TRBJ2-1; TRBD2 aligns across 8 bases. The CDR3 runs 16 residues. Per the germline V gene, CDR1 is SGDLS and CDR2 is YYNGEE. V lost 4 bases to trimming and J lost 2 bases; unmatched junction nucleotides: 8. CDR3: CASSPGSGITYNEQFF. The CDR3 region has the DNA TGTGCCAGCAGCCCGGGTAGCGGGATCACCTACAATGAGCAGTTCTTC. Together with reference TRBV9 and TRBJ2-1, the CDR3 gives the full variable domain: DSGVTQTPKHLITATGQRVTLRCSPRSGDLSVYWYQQSLDQGLQFLIQYYNGEERAKGNILERFSAQQFPDLHSELNLSSLELGDSALYFCASSPGSGITYNEQFFGPGTRLTVL.

V and J are TRBV20-1 and TRBJ2-1, with D unclear. CDR1 is DFQATT and CDR2 is SNEGSKA in the germline V gene (reference sequence). CDR3 size: 8 residues. The CDR3 DNA reads as TGCAGCGGCGGTGAGCAGTTCTTC. It codes for CSGGEQFF.

In its sample, this clone was seen once. The chain has TRBV24-1 and TRBJ1-4, with 7 bases matching TRBD1. V was pared by 3 bases and J by 4 bases, with 7 bases of the junction left unmatched. From germline, CDR1 is KGHDR and CDR2 SFDVKD. This CDR3 is built from 16 residues. This CDR3 is CATSDLRQGLNEKLFF. The CDR3 nucleotides are TGTGCCACCAGTGATCTAAGACAGGGCCTTAATGAAAAACTGTTTTTT.

This clone was seen only a few times. The gene calls are TRBV11-2 and TRBJ2-7; 8 bases agree with TRBD2. V dropped 4 bases and J dropped 7; count of bases not matched to a gene: 3. CDR3 size: 12 residues. CDR1 and CDR2 from the germline V gene are SGHAT and FQNNGV. The chain's CDR3 is CASSSSGSEQYF. The CDR3, as DNA: TGTGCCAGCAGCTCGAGCGGGAGTGAGCAGTACTTC. The entire variable domain, with the rest obtained from reference TRBV11-2 and TRBJ2-7, is as follows: EAGVAQSPRYKIIEKRQSVAFWCNPISGHATLYWYQQILGQGPKLLIQFQNNGVVDDSQLPKDRFSAERLKGVDSTLKIQPAKLEDSAVYLCASSSSGSEQYFGPGTRLTVT.

V usage is TRBV11-2 and J usage is TRBJ1-1; 8 bases agree with TRBD1. The germline gives CDR1 SGHAT, CDR2 FQNNGV. J lost 8 bases, V lost 5 bases, and 7 bases had no gene match. The CDR3 totals 13 residues. This CDR3 reads CASSRTGTREAFF. As DNA, the CDR3 is TGTGCCAGCAGCCGGACAGGGACCAGGGAAGCTTTCTTT.

For the CDR3, the DNA is TGTGCCAGCAGCCAAGATTTAGGGGCGATCGGCTACACCTTC. Translating it yields CASSQDLGAIGYTF. The J gene is TRBJ1-2, the V gene TRBV3-1 (or the pseudogene TRBV3-2), with D maybe TRBD1 (5 bases). The ends were cut back, 0 bases at V and 8 bases at J, with 13 bases in the middle. CDR3 length: 14 residues. Germline loops: CDR1 LGHDT, CDR2 YNNKEL (reference sequence).

The chain carries TRBV6-1 and TRBJ2-7; the D is unclear. The CDR3 spans 13 residues. The germline gives CDR1 MNHNS, CDR2 SASEGT. V lost 5 bases and J 9 bases, leaving 17 bases between the germline ends. The CDR3 protein is CASSYPPLDTQYF. The CDR3 region has the DNA TGTGCCAGCAGTTATCCCCCCCTCGACACGCAGTACTTC.

This sequence joins TRBV4-1 and TRBJ2-2, with 10 bases that match TRBD2. CDR1 MGHRA and CDR2 YSYEKL come from the germline V gene. CDR3 size: 20 residues. The V and J ends lost 4 bases and 5 bases, in that order; junction bases with no gene match: 19. CDR3 protein: CASSPQAQGLAGVETGELFF. The CDR3 nucleotides are TGCGCCAGCAGCCCCCAGGCACAGGGCCTAGCGGGAGTGGAAACCGGGGAGCTGTTTTTT.